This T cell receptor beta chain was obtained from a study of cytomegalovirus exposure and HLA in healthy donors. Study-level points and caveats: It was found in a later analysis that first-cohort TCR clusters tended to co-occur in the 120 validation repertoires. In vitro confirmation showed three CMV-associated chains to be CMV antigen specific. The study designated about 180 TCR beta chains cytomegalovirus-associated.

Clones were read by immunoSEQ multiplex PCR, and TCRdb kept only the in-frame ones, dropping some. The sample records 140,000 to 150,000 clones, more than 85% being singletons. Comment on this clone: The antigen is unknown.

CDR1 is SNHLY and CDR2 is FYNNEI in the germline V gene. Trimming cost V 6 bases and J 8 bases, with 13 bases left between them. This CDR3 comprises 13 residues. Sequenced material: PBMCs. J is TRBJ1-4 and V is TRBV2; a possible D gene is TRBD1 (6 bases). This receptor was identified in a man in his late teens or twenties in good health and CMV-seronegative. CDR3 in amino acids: CASRAPGEEKLFF. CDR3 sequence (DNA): TGTGCCAGCAGAGCCCCAGGGGAGGAAAAACTGTTTTTT.